This record looks at one T cell receptor beta chain sequence and its context. The source of the sample is a study of blood T cell repertoires in COVID-19. Study-wide context: Acute and convalescent COVID-19 samples came from the United States, Italy and Spain. T cells, B-cell-depleted T cells, or PBMCs provided the cDNA or gDNA that served as material.

Germline assignment: CDR1 PRHDT and CDR2 FYEKMQ (reference sequence). With V trimmed by 2 bases and J by 9 bases, 10 bases remained unmatched. This CDR3 spans 15 amino acids. In the source study's methods: Nucleated cell number was recorded as an estimate derived from reference gene primer amplification. Libraries were prepared by immunoSEQ multiplex PCR; TCRdb keeps only in-frame clonotypes and omits some of them. V, J and clone size are taken as reported in that table, and D and trimming were inferred from the DNA itself. The sample gives a few hundred thousand clones, 80% to 90% of which show up once; 4% to 5% is in the top ten.

The clonotype comes from a woman aged 40 to 49 who had recovered from COVID-19. Input material: peripheral blood. The chain carries TRBV13 and TRBJ2-1; 7 nucleotides agree with TRBD2. The CDR3 reads CASSLRAGPRGEQFF. In DNA, the CDR3 is TGTGCCAGCAGCTTACGAGCGGGACCTAGGGGTGAGCAGTTCTTC.